The text below deals with one TCR beta chain. Germline V lookup: CDR1 MGHRA, CDR2 YSYEKL. This CDR3 contains 19 residues. V dropped 0 bases and J dropped 5; count of bases not matched to a gene: 15. This sample was taken from a study of blood T cell repertoires in COVID-19. At the level of the study: From T cells, B-cell-depleted T cells, or PBMCs came the material, which was cDNA or gDNA.

Repertoires were generated with immunoSEQ multiplex PCR, while TCRdb's copy carries only in-frame clones and drops some. The sample includes more than 85,000 clones, around 89% of them seen just once. The receptor was isolated from a human donor in a cohort sampled during active COVID-19. The specimen sequenced was peripheral blood. This chain uses TRBV4-1 with TRBJ1-4; the match to TRBD1 covers 7 bases. The CDR3 DNA reads as TGCGCCAGCAGCCAAGATCCTAGCCGGGAGGGACAGCTAAATGAAAAACTGTTTTTT. Encoded protein: CASSQDPSREGQLNEKLFF.